The 6 T cell receptor beta chains listed next were all sequenced from one sample in a study of shared clonotypes between healthy human individuals. This table comes from immunoSEQ multiplex PCR, and its TCRdb copy is limited to in-frame clones, with some not included. The sample carries around 1.9 million clones, just over 90% recorded once. Terminally differentiated effector memory CD45RA+ cells were excluded by CCR7 positive selection of CD45RO-negative cells. The sample was naive CD8+ T cells from PBMCs. These receptors were taken from a young man in good health. Some clones in this sample may be carry-over from other donors' samples.

For this clone: The sample holds other DNA sequences that translate to the same CDR3. CDR3 DNA: TGTGCCAGCAGCTCCCGGGACGGAACCTACGAGCAGTACTTC. It specifies CASSSRDGTYEQYF. The chain recombines TRBV11-2 with TRBJ2-7; D may correspond to TRBD1 or TRBD2 (5 bases each). The length of the CDR3 is 14 residues. The germline V and J ends were trimmed by 4 bases and 2 bases, with 12 bases remaining between them. CDR1 is SGHAT, CDR2 FQNNGV, per germline.

The chain recombines TRBV5-1 with TRBJ2-1, with D uncertain. Trimming removed 4 bases at V and 0 bases at J, with 23 bases between. The CDR3 is made up of 19 amino acids. Germline lookup yields CDR1 SGHRS and CDR2 YFSETQ. CDR3 in amino acids: CASSNLGYMSLDSYNEQFF. CDR3 in DNA: TGCGCCAGCAGCAACCTCGGTTATATGAGCTTAGACTCCTACAATGAGCAGTTCTTC. Based on the CDR3 plus reference TRBV5-1 and TRBJ2-1, the full variable domain is KAGVTQTPRYLIKTRGQQVTLSCSPISGHRSVSWYQQTPGQGLQFLFEYFSETQRNKGNFPGRFSGRQFSNSRSEMNVSTLELGDSALYLCASSNLGYMSLDSYNEQFFGPGTRLTVL.

The chain uses TRBV29-1 and TRBJ1-5, with TRBD1 matching 7 bases. Germline V lookup: CDR1 SQVTM, CDR2 ANQGSEA. The CDR3 extends over 14 amino acids. V lost 4 bases to trimming and J lost 4 bases; unmatched junction nucleotides: 7. The CDR3 sequence: CSVGARGTNQPQHF. The DNA for the CDR3 is TGCAGCGTTGGCGCCAGGGGGACGAATCAGCCCCAGCATTTT.

The chain has TRBV11-2 and TRBJ2-7, with D possibly matching TRBD1 (6 bases). This CDR3 has 14 residues. The germline V gene has CDR1 SGHAT and CDR2 FQNNGV. The V and J ends lost 2 bases and 3 bases respectively, with 11 bases between them. CDR3 protein: CASSLKGGYYEQYF. The CDR3 coding sequence is TGTGCCAGCAGCTTAAAAGGGGGTTACTACGAGCAGTACTTC.

CDR3 coding DNA: TGTGCCAGCAGCTTGGATCCAGGGAACACTGAAGCTTTCTTT. Protein: CASSLDPGNTEAFF. The chain joins TRBV5-4 to TRBJ1-1; no clear D. Trimming stripped 0 bases from V and 1 base from J, with 7 bases between. CDR1 SGHNT and CDR2 YYREEE come from the germline V gene (reference sequence). CDR3 length: 14 amino acids. Full variable domain (outside the CDR3, taken from reference TRBV5-4 and TRBJ1-1): ETGVTQSPTHLIKTRGQQVTLRCSSQSGHNTVSWYQQALGQGPQFIFQYYREEENGRGNFPPRFSGLQFPNYSSELNVNALELDDSALYLCASSLDPGNTEAFFGQGTRLTVV.

J is TRBJ2-3 and V is TRBV9; D ambiguous. The CDR3 has 13 residues. Germline V gene data show CDR1 as SGDLS and CDR2 as YYNGEE. The germline V and J ends were trimmed by 3 bases and 0 bases, with 5 bases remaining between them. The CDR3: CASSAESTDTQYF. In nucleotides, the CDR3 is TGTGCCAGCAGCGCGGAAAGCACAGATACGCAGTATTTT.